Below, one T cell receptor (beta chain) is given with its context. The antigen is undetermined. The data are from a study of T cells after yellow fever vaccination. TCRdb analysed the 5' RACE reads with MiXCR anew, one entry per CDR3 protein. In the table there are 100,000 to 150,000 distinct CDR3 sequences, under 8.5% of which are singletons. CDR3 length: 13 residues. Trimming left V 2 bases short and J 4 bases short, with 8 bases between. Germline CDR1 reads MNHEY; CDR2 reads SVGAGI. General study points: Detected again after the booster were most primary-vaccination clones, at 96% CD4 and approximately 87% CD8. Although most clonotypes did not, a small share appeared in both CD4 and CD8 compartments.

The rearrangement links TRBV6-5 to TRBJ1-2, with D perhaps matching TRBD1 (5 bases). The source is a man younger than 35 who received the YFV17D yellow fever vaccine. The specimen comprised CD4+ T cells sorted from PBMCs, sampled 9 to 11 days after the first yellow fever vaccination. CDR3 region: CASSYRDGYGYTF. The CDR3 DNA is TGTGCCAGCAGTTACCGGGACGGCTATGGCTACACCTTC.